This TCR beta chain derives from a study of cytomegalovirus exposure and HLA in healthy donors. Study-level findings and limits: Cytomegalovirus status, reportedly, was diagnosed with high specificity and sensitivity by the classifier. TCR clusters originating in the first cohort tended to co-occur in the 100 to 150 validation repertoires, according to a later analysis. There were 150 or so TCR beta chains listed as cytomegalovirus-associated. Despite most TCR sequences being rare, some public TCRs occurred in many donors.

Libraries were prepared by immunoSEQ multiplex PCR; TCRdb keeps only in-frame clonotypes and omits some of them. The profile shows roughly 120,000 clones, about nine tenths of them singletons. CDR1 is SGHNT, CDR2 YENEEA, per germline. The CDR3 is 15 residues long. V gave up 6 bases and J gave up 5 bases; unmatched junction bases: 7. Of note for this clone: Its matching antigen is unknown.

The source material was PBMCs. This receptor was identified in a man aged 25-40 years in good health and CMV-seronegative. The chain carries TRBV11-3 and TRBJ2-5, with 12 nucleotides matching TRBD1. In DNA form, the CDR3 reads TGTGCCAGCAGTCCGGGACAGGGGGCTCTGGAGACCCAGTACTTC. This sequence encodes CASSPGQGALETQYF.